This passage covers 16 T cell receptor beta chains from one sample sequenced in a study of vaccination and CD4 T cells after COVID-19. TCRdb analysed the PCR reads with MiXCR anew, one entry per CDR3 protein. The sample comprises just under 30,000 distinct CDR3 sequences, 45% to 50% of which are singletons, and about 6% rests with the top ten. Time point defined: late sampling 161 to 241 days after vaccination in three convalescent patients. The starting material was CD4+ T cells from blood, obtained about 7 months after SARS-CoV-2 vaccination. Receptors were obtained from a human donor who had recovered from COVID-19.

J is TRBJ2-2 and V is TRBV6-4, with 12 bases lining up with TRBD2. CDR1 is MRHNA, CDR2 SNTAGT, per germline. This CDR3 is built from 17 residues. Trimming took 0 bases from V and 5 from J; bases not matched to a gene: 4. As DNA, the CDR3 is TGTGCCAGCAGTGACTCCCGACTAGCGGGAGAAACCGGGGAGCTGTTTTTT. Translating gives CASSDSRLAGETGELFF.

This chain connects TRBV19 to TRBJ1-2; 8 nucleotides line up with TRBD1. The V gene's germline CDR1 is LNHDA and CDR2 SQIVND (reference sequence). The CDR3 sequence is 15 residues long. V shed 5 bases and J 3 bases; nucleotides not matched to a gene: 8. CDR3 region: CASSPWTGIDYGYTF. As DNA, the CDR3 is TGTGCCAGTAGTCCCTGGACAGGGATTGACTATGGCTACACCTTC.

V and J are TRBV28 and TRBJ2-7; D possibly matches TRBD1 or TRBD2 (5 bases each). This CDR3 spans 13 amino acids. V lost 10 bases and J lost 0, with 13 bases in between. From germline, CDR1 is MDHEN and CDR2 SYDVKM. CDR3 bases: TGTGCCACCCTGGGACGCAACTCCTACGAGCAGTACTTC. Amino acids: CATLGRNSYEQYF.

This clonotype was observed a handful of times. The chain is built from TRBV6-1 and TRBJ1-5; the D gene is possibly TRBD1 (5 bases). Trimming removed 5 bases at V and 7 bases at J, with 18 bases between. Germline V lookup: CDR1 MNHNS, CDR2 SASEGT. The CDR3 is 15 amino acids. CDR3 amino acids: CASSTNLQVQQPQHF. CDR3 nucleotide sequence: TGTGCCAGCAGTACCAACTTACAGGTACAGCAGCCCCAGCATTTT.

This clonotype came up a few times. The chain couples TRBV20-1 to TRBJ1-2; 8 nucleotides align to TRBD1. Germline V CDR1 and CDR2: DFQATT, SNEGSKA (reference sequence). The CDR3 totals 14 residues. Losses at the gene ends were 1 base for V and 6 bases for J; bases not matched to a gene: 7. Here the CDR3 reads CSARGTGFFHGYTF. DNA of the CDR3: TGCAGTGCTAGAGGGACAGGGTTTTTTCATGGCTACACCTTC.

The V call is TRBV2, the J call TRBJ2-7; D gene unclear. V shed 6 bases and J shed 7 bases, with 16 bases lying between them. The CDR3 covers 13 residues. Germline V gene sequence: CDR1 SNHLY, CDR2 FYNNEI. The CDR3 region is CASRVSKPTEQYF. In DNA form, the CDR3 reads TGTGCCAGCAGAGTTAGCAAGCCGACAGAGCAGTACTTC.

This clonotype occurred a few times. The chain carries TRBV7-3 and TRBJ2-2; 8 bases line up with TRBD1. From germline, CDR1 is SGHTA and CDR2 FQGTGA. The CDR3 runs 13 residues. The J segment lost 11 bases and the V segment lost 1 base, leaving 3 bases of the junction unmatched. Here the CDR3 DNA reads TGTGCCAGCAGCTTAAGTTCAGGGGGCGAGCTGTTTTTT. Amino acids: CASSLSSGGELFF.

The CDR3 protein is CASSLLGRAEAFF. The CDR3 bases are TGTGCCAGCAGTTTATTGGGCAGGGCTGAAGCTTTCTTT. J is TRBJ1-1 and V is TRBV28, with D possibly matching TRBD1 (5 bases). This CDR3 has 13 residues. The V end was cut by 1 base, the J end by 6 bases, with 9 bases between. Looked up from germline, CDR1 is MDHEN and CDR2 is SYDVKM.

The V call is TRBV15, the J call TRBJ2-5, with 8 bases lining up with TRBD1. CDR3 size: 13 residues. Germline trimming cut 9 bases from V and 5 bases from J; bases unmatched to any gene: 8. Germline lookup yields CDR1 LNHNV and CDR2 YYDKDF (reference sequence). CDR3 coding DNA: TGTGCCACTAATCCGACAGGGGCGGAGACCCAGTACTTC. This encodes CATNPTGAETQYF.

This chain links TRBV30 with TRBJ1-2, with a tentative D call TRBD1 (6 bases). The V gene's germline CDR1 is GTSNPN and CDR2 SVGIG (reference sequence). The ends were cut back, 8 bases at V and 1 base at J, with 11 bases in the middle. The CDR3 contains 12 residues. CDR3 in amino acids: CALGALNYGYTF. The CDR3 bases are TGTGCCCTGGGGGCGCTTAACTATGGCTACACCTTC.

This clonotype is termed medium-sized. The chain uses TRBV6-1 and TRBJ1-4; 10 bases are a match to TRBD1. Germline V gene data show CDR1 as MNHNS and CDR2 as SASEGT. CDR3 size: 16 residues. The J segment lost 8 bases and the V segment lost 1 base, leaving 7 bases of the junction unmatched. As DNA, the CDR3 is TGTGCCAGCAGTGAAGTTGATGGGACAGGGGAGGAAAAACTGTTTTTT. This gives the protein CASSEVDGTGEEKLFF.

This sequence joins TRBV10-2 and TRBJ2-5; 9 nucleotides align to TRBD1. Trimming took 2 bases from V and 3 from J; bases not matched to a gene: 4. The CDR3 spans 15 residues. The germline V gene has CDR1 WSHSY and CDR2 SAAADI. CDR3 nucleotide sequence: TGCGCCAGCAGTGAGATGAGGGACAGGGAAGAGACCCAGTACTTC. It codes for CASSEMRDREETQYF.

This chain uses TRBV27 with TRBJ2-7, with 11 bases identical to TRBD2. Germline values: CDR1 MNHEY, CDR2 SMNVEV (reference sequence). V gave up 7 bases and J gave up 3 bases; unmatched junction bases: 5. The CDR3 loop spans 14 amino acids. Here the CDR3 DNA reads TGTGCCAGCAAATTTACTAGCGGGAGCTACGAGCAGTACTTC. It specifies CASKFTSGSYEQYF.

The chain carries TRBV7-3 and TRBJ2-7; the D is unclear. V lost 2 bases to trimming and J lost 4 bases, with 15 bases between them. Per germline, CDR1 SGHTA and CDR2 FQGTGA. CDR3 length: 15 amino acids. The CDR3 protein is CASSLYGVVGYEQYF. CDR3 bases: TGTGCCAGCAGCTTATATGGGGTCGTCGGATACGAGCAGTACTTC.

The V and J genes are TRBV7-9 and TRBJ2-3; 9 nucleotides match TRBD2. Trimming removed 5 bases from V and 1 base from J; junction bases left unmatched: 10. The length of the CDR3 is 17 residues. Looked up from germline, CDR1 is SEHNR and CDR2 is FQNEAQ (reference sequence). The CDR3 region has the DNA TGTGCCAGCAGCCCACCGGGACTAGCCTCGGGCACAGATACGCAGTATTTT. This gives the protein CASSPPGLASGTDTQYF.

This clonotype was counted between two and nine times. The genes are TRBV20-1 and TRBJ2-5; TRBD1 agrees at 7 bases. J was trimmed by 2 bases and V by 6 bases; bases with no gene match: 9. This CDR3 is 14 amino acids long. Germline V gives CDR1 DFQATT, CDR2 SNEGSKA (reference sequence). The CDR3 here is CSATPGTAQETQYF. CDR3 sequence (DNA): TGCAGTGCCACTCCGGGGACAGCGCAAGAGACCCAGTACTTC.